Each of the 29 T cell receptor beta chains below was sequenced from the same sample in a study of OX40 agonist ivuxolimab in advanced cancers. Sequencing was performed with immunoSEQ multiplex PCR; in TCRdb, only in-frame clones are kept and a portion is missing. The sample carries around 65,000 clones, nearly 90% recorded once. This specimen consisted of CD4+ or CD8+ T cells sorted from blood, obtained in a trial of the OX40 agonist ivuxolimab. The receptors derive from an adult with an advanced solid tumor such as melanoma, head and neck, liver or kidney cancer.

Only a few counts were recorded for this clone. The chain has TRBV20-1 and TRBJ2-1; TRBD2 matches 7 bases. The CDR3 loop spans 11 amino acids. With V trimmed by 1 base and J by 11 bases, 2 bases remained unmatched. Germline values: CDR1 DFQATT, CDR2 SNEGSKA (reference sequence). Here the CDR3 reads CSARGGGQQFF. In nucleotides, the CDR3 is TGCAGTGCTAGAGGGGGGGGTCAGCAGTTCTTC.

This clone was seen a handful of times. The chain combines TRBV4-3 with TRBJ2-2; 9 positions agree with TRBD1. CDR1 LGHNA and CDR2 YSLEER come from the germline V gene. With V trimmed by 0 bases and J by 5 bases, 10 bases remained unmatched. There are 18 residues in the CDR3. The CDR3 reads CASSQEALTGGSTGELFF. The CDR3 DNA is TGCGCCAGCAGCCAAGAGGCCCTAACAGGGGGCTCAACCGGGGAGCTGTTTTTT.

V gene TRBV19 combines with J gene TRBJ1-2; 10 nucleotides align to TRBD1. Germline V gene sequence: CDR1 LNHDA, CDR2 SQIVND (reference sequence). Trimming removed 7 bases from V and 5 bases from J; junction bases left unmatched: 10. CDR3 length: 15 residues. The CDR3 sequence is CASTTDRGRLYGYTF. CDR3 DNA sequence: TGTGCCAGTACCACAGACAGGGGGCGCTTATATGGCTACACCTTC.

This rearrangement joins TRBV11-3 to TRBJ2-2, with TRBD1 matching over 9 bases. The CDR3 extends over 16 amino acids. CDR1 and CDR2 from the germline V gene are SGHNT and YENEEA. With V trimmed by 2 bases and J by 5 bases, 6 bases remained unmatched. CDR3 in DNA: TGTGCCAGCAGCTTACTACAGGGGGCGAGGACCGGGGAGCTGTTTTTT. Its protein product is CASSLLQGARTGELFF.

This clone was found a few times. The chain employs TRBV7-9 and TRBJ1-6; tentatively, D is TRBD1 (6 bases). Trimming stripped 5 bases from V and 15 bases from J, with 20 bases between. Per the germline V gene, CDR1 is SEHNR and CDR2 is FQNEAQ (reference sequence). This CDR3 is built from 14 residues. The CDR3 protein is CASSRPLDSSNLHF. CDR3 coding DNA: TGTGCCAGCAGCCGCCCATTGGACAGCTCAAACCTCCACTTT.

The V call is TRBV6-1, the J call TRBJ1-6; D might be TRBD1 (6 bases). CDR3 size: 15 residues. The V gene lost 6 bases and the J gene lost 4 bases, with 13 bases spanning the gap. Germline lookup yields CDR1 MNHNS and CDR2 SASEGT. CDR3: CASRSGGAYNSPLHF. The DNA of the CDR3 is TGTGCCAGCAGATCCGGGGGCGCGTATAATTCACCCCTCCACTTT.

This clone was recorded once. CDR3 residues: CASSLIPWTSRLDEQFF. The CDR3, as DNA: TGTGCCAGCAGCTTAATCCCTTGGACTAGCCGGCTTGATGAGCAGTTCTTC. The chain is built from TRBV7-3 and TRBJ2-1; 8 bases line up with TRBD2. Germline CDR1 and CDR2: SGHTA and FQGTGA. The CDR3 sequence is 17 residues long. The trim removed 1 base at V and 8 bases at J, leaving 13 bases unmatched.

V is TRBV5-1 and J is TRBJ1-3, with D unresolved. Trimming removed 3 bases at V and 6 bases at J, with 10 bases between. This CDR3 spans 13 amino acids. CDR1 and CDR2 (germline): SGHRS, YFSETQ. The CDR3 sequence is CASSSRFENTIYF. As DNA, the CDR3 is TGCGCCAGCAGCTCCAGGTTCGAAAACACCATATATTTT.

The rearrangement links TRBV19 to TRBJ2-5; D might be TRBD1 or TRBD2, each matching 6 bases. V was cut by 5 bases and J by 2 bases, with 12 bases left in between. Germline lookup yields CDR1 LNHDA and CDR2 SQIVND (reference sequence). The CDR3 runs to 14 residues. CDR3 DNA sequence: TGTGCCAGTAGTCGCTGGGGGGCACAAGAGACCCAGTACTTC. This translates into CASSRWGAQETQYF.

The count of this clone is one. The chain is built from TRBV9 and TRBJ1-1; 8 bases match TRBD1. After removal of 5 bases from V and 4 bases from J, the junction contained 7 bases not matched to a gene. Germline assignment: CDR1 SGDLS and CDR2 YYNGEE. This CDR3 has 14 residues. DNA of the CDR3: TGTGCCAGCAGGGGCCAGGGGGCTTCCACTGAAGCTTTCTTT. Encoded protein: CASRGQGASTEAFF.

This sequence joins TRBV5-4 and TRBJ1-1, with a possible D match to TRBD1 (6 bases). Trimming cost V 4 bases and J 2 bases, with 15 bases left between them. The CDR3 totals 15 residues. Germline V gene sequence: CDR1 SGHNT, CDR2 YYREEE (reference sequence). CDR3 region: CASSPRGGRNTEAFF. The CDR3 nucleotides are TGTGCCAGCAGCCCGCGCGGGGGCCGAAACACTGAAGCTTTCTTT.

The V call is TRBV18, the J call TRBJ1-3; D gene unclear. The CDR3 has 14 amino acids. Germline CDR1 KGHSH, CDR2 LQKENI. Trimming shortened V by 2 bases and J by 3 bases, and 8 bases separated the two germline ends. CDR3 amino acids: CASSPKQIGNTIYF. The CDR3 DNA reads as TGTGCCAGCTCACCAAAACAGATTGGAAACACCATATATTTT.

This clone has only a few counts. The chain links TRBV6-5 to TRBJ1-2; D is uncertain. The germline gives CDR1 MNHEY, CDR2 SVGAGI. The CDR3 length is 13 residues. The V and J ends lost 0 bases and 2 bases respectively, with 4 bases between them. The CDR3 region is CASSYSGNYGYTF. CDR3 sequence (DNA): TGTGCCAGCAGTTACTCGGGAAACTATGGCTACACCTTC.

V gene TRBV29-1 combines with J gene TRBJ1-1; D is unclear. CDR3 size: 14 residues. V was pared by 5 bases and J by 1 base, with 14 bases between. Looked up from germline, CDR1 is SQVTM and CDR2 is ANQGSEA. CDR3 sequence (DNA): TGCAGCGTTCGCAGCGATAAAACGAACACTGAAGCTTTCTTT. Translated, it gives CSVRSDKTNTEAFF.

This clone appeared once. The V gene is TRBV4-1, the J gene TRBJ2-7; 7 nucleotides line up with TRBD2. The CDR3 loop spans 14 amino acids. The germline CDR1 and CDR2 sequences are MGHRA and YSYEKL. Trimming took 0 bases from V and 6 from J; bases not matched to a gene: 5. In DNA form, the CDR3 reads TGCGCCAGCAGCCAAGATAGGACTAGTCGCGAGCAGTACTTC. It translates to CASSQDRTSREQYF.

J is TRBJ1-5 and V is TRBV6-5; possibly TRBD1 for D (5 bases). Germline CDR1 reads MNHEY; CDR2 reads SVGAGI. This CDR3 spans 15 amino acids. V dropped 2 bases and J dropped 5 bases, with 13 bases sitting between them. DNA for the CDR3: TGTGCCAGCAGTTACCCAACGGGGCCTTATCAGCCCCAGCATTTT. Translating gives CASSYPTGPYQPQHF.

This clone was observed a single time. This chain connects TRBV5-4 to TRBJ2-7, with D unclear. Deletions cut 0 bases from V and 0 bases from J, with 10 bases between. The CDR3 has 15 residues. Per germline, CDR1 SGHNT and CDR2 YYREEE (reference sequence). The DNA of the CDR3 is TGTGCCAGCAGCTTGGGTCAGCCTAGCTCCTACGAGCAGTACTTC. Protein product: CASSLGQPSSYEQYF.

This clone was seen just once. The chain recombines TRBV7-8 with TRBJ2-3, with D maybe TRBD2 (5 bases). V lost 5 bases and J lost 5, with 20 bases in between. CDR3 length: 16 residues. Per germline, CDR1 SGHVS and CDR2 FQNEAQ. The chain's CDR3 is CASSPRRDVTLDTQYF. The CDR3 DNA sequence: TGTGCCAGCAGCCCGCGCCGGGATGTAACGTTAGATACGCAGTATTTT.

The chain combines TRBV6-5 with TRBJ2-7; maybe TRBD2 (6 bases). Per germline, CDR1 MNHEY and CDR2 SVGAGI. Trimming left V 6 bases short and J 6 bases short, with 18 bases between. The CDR3 covers 14 residues. For the CDR3, the DNA is TGTGCCAGCAGACACACAACTAGCCTGGGCGAGCAGTACTTC. Its translation is CASRHTTSLGEQYF.

V and J are TRBV29-1 and TRBJ2-6; D gene ambiguous. Per the germline V gene, CDR1 is SQVTM and CDR2 is ANQGSEA. This CDR3 is 12 amino acids long. Trimming shortened V by 5 bases and J by 0 bases, and 2 bases separated the two germline ends. This CDR3 reads CSVLSGANVLTF. The CDR3 DNA reads TGCAGCGTTCTCTCTGGGGCCAACGTCCTGACTTTC.

The genes are TRBV6-1 and TRBJ1-2; weak D call: TRBD1 (5 bases). Trimming stripped 6 bases from V and 4 bases from J, with 9 bases between. CDR1 is MNHNS and CDR2 is SASEGT in the germline V gene. This CDR3 is 12 amino acids long. In DNA, the CDR3 is TGTGCCAGCAGGACAGAATCCTATGGCTACACCTTC. As protein: CASRTESYGYTF.

This chain's CDR3 is CASSLLGSGGGEQFF. CDR3 DNA sequence: TGTGCCAGCAGCTTATTGGGTAGCGGGGGAGGAGAGCAGTTCTTC. The V gene is TRBV7-6, the J gene TRBJ2-1; the match to TRBD2 covers 9 bases. This CDR3 contains 15 residues. With 2 bases clipped from V and 10 bases from J, the junction kept 9 bases outside the gene matches. The V gene's germline CDR1 is SGHVS and CDR2 FNYEAQ.

The genes are TRBV11-2 and TRBJ2-4; weak D call: TRBD1 (6 bases). The germline V gene encodes CDR1 SGHAT and CDR2 FQNNGV. The germline V and J ends were trimmed by 1 base and 16 bases, with 17 bases remaining between them. This CDR3 has 13 amino acids. CDR3 amino acids: CASSLVPDRPIYF. The CDR3 DNA reads as TGTGCCAGCAGCTTAGTTCCCGACAGGCCCATATACTTC. The complete variable domain, with remaining parts taken from reference TRBV11-2 and TRBJ2-4, reads EAGVAQSPRYKIIEKRQSVAFWCNPISGHATLYWYQQILGQGPKLLIQFQNNGVVDDSQLPKDRFSAERLKGVDSTLKIQPAKLEDSAVYLCASSLVPDRPIYFGAGTRLSVL.

As for this clone: Since the CDR3 does not end with the conserved phenylalanine or tryptophan, this likely comes from a read error. The DNA is omitted, as the CDR3 cannot be located on it reliably, and the CDR3 follows TCRdb's listing. The J gene is TRBJ2-6, the V gene TRBV18. Germline V gene data show CDR1 as KGHSH and CDR2 as LQKENI. The CDR3 totals 9 residues, both ends included. The CDR3 reads CASSPGPQG.

The rearrangement joins TRBV7-2 to TRBJ1-3, with 7 bases lining up with TRBD1. Germline-derived CDR1 and CDR2 are SGHTA and FQGNSA. This CDR3 spans 15 amino acids. The V gene end was trimmed by 5 bases and the J gene end by 2 bases; junction bases not matched to a gene: 6. Written as DNA, the CDR3 is TGTGCCAGCAGCCCGGACAGGTCTGCTGGAAACACCATATATTTT. Amino acids: CASSPDRSAGNTIYF.

The chain joins TRBV7-9 to TRBJ2-7; no reliable D call. V gave up 6 bases and J gave up 3 bases, with 6 bases separating them. The CDR3 consists of 11 residues. CDR1 is SEHNR, CDR2 FQNEAQ, per germline (reference sequence). The CDR3 bases are TGTGCCAGCAGTCACGGCTACGAGCAGTACTTC. This encodes CASSHGYEQYF. The whole variable domain, filled in from reference TRBV7-9 and TRBJ2-7, reads DTGVSQNPRHKITKRGQNVTFRCDPISEHNRLYWYRQTLGQGPEFLTYFQNEAQLEKSRLLSDRFSAERPKGSFSTLEIQRTEQGDSAMYLCASSHGYEQYFGPGTRLTVT.

V usage is TRBV5-4 and J usage is TRBJ2-4; 7 bases line up with TRBD1. Germline lookup yields CDR1 SGHNT and CDR2 YYREEE (reference sequence). CDR3 length equals 16 residues. Germline trimming cut 4 bases from V and 1 base from J; bases unmatched to any gene: 8. CDR3 nucleotides: TGTGCCAGCAGCACCCCACAGGGGCCCGCCAAAAACATTCAGTACTTC. Translating it yields CASSTPQGPAKNIQYF.

The chain recombines TRBV29-1 with TRBJ2-3, with 8 bases fitting TRBD2. Germline loops: CDR1 SQVTM, CDR2 ANQGSEA. This CDR3 region has 15 residues. The ends lost 2 bases at V and 6 bases at J; junction bases unmatched: 10. The chain's CDR3 is CSVELVAGSPDTQYF. As DNA, the CDR3 is TGCAGCGTTGAATTAGTAGCGGGGTCCCCGGATACGCAGTATTTT.

The gene calls are TRBV6-4 and TRBJ1-2; 8 nucleotides line up with TRBD1. Germline V gene sequence: CDR1 MRHNA, CDR2 SNTAGT. Trimming removed 0 bases from V and 1 base from J; junction bases left unmatched: 7. This CDR3 is built from 17 residues. The CDR3 region has the DNA TGTGCCAGCAGTGACTCGGGGACAGGTCGGGGTAACTATGGCTACACCTTC. Its translation: CASSDSGTGRGNYGYTF.